Listed here is a single T cell receptor beta chain. Its antigen is still unknown. This sample is drawn from a study of T cells in Graves' hyperthyroidism and ophthalmopathy. The study's findings and limits: The majority of expanded thyroid clonotypes above 0.001 also appeared in blood. The model predicted ophthalmopathy a median around six months before onset.

Template material for amplifying TCR beta CDR3 regions consisted of RNA transcripts. First-round RT-PCR targeting the TCR CDR3 was performed with the HTBI primer set. Each CDR3 protein gets one entry after TCRdb re-called the multiplex PCR reads with MiXCR. Here the sample spans approximately 300,000 distinct CDR3 sequences, roughly a fifth being singletons. The CDR3 runs 16 residues. Trimming took 4 bases from V and 1 from J; bases not matched to a gene: 7. From germline, CDR1 is SGHRS and CDR2 YFSETQ. Ophthalmopathy patients had moderate-to-severe active disease, CAS ≥3, NOSPECS ≥4, and disease duration under 3 months. Exclusion criteria comprised uncontrolled infection, other autoimmune disease, pregnancy or lactation.

The origin of this receptor is a middle-aged man with Graves' ophthalmopathy. The chain is built from TRBV5-1 and TRBJ2-5, with TRBD1 identical over 10 bases. Sequences were obtained from blood. The CDR3 nucleotides are TGCGCCAGCAGCCCTGGCGGGACAGGGGTCCAAGAGACCCAGTACTTC. Protein product: CASSPGGTGVQETQYF.